The 26 T cell receptor beta chains below were found in one sample sequenced in a study of breast tumors, draining lymph nodes, adjacent tissues (dated by TCRdb to the mid-2010s). The library was produced with multiplex PCR. The sequencer was an Illumina HiSeq 2000. TCRdb reprocessing: public reads trimmed at Q25 with fastp, clones called with MiXCR, in-frame beta chains kept. Each entry merges the rows of one CDR3 protein and shows their most common DNA and genes. The table for this sample lists 70,000 or so distinct CDR3 sequences; around 43% of them were counted only once. The ten top clones hold about 8% of the sample. The sequenced sample consisted of breast tumor tissue. These receptors were obtained from a female donor with breast cancer. Some clones in this sample may be carry-over from other donors' samples.

CDR3 bases: TGTGCCAGCAGCCCTACTGACTCTAGCACAGATACGCAGTATTTT. Residues: CASSPTDSSTDTQYF. This chain connects TRBV4-2 to TRBJ2-3; D not resolved. V was clipped by 4 bases and J by 0 bases, with 11 bases between them. This CDR3 comprises 15 residues. The germline V gene encodes CDR1 LGHNA and CDR2 YNFKEQ.

Written as DNA, the CDR3 is TGTGCCAGCAGTCGACGGAGGGGGGGAGGCCACGCCCGTGAGCAGTTCTTC. It codes for CASSRRRGGGHAREQFF. This chain uses TRBV12-3 or TRBV12-4 with TRBJ2-1; a weak D match, TRBD2 (7 bases). This CDR3 has 17 residues. V was trimmed by 5 bases and J by 9 bases, leaving 26 bases between them.

The chain links TRBV11-2 to TRBJ1-3; the D is unclear. The CDR3 loop spans 11 amino acids. CDR1 and CDR2 (germline): SGHAT, FQNNGV. The ends were cut back, 5 bases at V and 8 bases at J, with 7 bases in the middle. The CDR3 DNA reads as TGTGCCAGCAGCCAACAGTACACCATATATTTT. Its protein product is CASSQQYTIYF.

The chain recombines TRBV5-6 with TRBJ1-6; D call uncertain. The ends were cut back, 0 bases at V and 4 bases at J, with 8 bases in the middle. Germline V CDR1 and CDR2: SGHDT, YYEEEE. The CDR3 is 15 amino acids. CDR3 amino acids: CASSLDRSYNSPLHF. The CDR3 nucleotides read TGTGCCAGCAGCTTGGACCGCAGTTATAATTCACCCCTCCACTTT.

Worth noting for this clonotype: An end of the junction differs from the germline gene, which may be a read error. The V gene is TRBV6-1, the J gene TRBJ1-5, with D possibly matching TRBD1 (5 bases). This CDR3 is built from 15 residues. Per the germline V gene, CDR1 is MNHNS and CDR2 is SASEGT. CDR3 nucleotide sequence: TGTGCCAGCAGTGAAGACAGGACTAGCGATCAGCCCCAGCATTTT. It is translated as CASSEDRTSDQPQHF.

This clonotype has at least ten counts. V usage is TRBV9 and J usage is TRBJ1-6; 10 bases align to TRBD1. The CDR3 loop spans 17 amino acids. Germline trimming cut 3 bases from V and 3 bases from J; bases unmatched to any gene: 6. Germline V gene sequence: CDR1 SGDLS, CDR2 YYNGEE. Written as DNA, the CDR3 is TGTGCCAGCAGCGCCGGGACAGGGGAGTTCTATAATTCACCCCTCCACTTT. Translated, it gives CASSAGTGEFYNSPLHF.

This clonotype was seen repeatedly, ten times or more. This sequence joins TRBV12-3 or TRBV12-4 and TRBJ2-5; TRBD2 matches 10 bases. V lost 8 bases, J lost 2 bases, and 17 bases stayed unmatched. The CDR3 is 18 residues long. The CDR3 nucleotides read TGTGCCAGCCGCCTCTCAGCGGGGGGGCTTTGGGTTCAAGAGACCCAGTACTTC. It is translated as CASRLSAGGLWVQETQYF.

The chain recombines TRBV11-2 with TRBJ1-1; D remains ambiguous. The CDR3 sequence is 12 residues long. CDR1 is SGHAT, CDR2 FQNNGV, per germline. With 5 bases removed from V and 0 bases from J, the gap between germline ends came to 4 bases. DNA of the CDR3: TGTGCCAGCAGCGTGTTGAACACTGAAGCTTTCTTT. This translates into CASSVLNTEAFF.

This clonotype was found many times. The chain links TRBV7-3 to TRBJ2-5; TRBD2 agrees at 9 bases. Germline V gene sequence: CDR1 SGHTA, CDR2 FQGTGA. The CDR3 extends over 20 amino acids. V trimming: 4 bases; J trimming: 0 bases; junction bases outside the gene matches: 18. DNA for the CDR3: TGTGCCAGCAGCTCTACCGGAACGCTGGCGGGAGGGCCCGACCAAGAGACCCAGTACTTC. Its protein product is CASSSTGTLAGGPDQETQYF.

This clonotype was seen a handful of times. The genes are TRBV6-6 and TRBJ2-7, with 10 bases identical to TRBD1. The CDR3 has 16 residues. Germline values: CDR1 MNHNY, CDR2 SVGAGI (reference sequence). With V trimmed by 5 bases and J by 2 bases, 9 bases remained unmatched. CDR3 nucleotide sequence: TGTGCCAGCAGTCACACCCGGGACAGGGGCACCTACGAGCAGTACTTC. It encodes CASSHTRDRGTYEQYF.

This clonotype came up many times. The chain has TRBV27 and TRBJ2-1, with D uncertain. This CDR3 spans 14 amino acids. Germline V lookup: CDR1 MNHEY, CDR2 SMNVEV (reference sequence). Trimming cost V 6 bases and J 2 bases, with 11 bases left between them. This CDR3 is CASRLSATYNEQFF. The CDR3 nucleotides read TGTGCCAGCAGACTTTCCGCTACCTACAATGAGCAGTTCTTC.

This clonotype was recorded many times. This rearrangement joins TRBV4-2 to TRBJ2-2, with TRBD1 matching over 9 bases. Germline-derived CDR1 and CDR2 are LGHNA and YNFKEQ. The CDR3 contains 16 residues. The J segment lost 1 base and the V segment lost 4 bases, leaving 4 bases of the junction unmatched. As DNA, the CDR3 is TGTGCCAGCAGCCCGGGACAGGGTCGGAACACCGGGGAGCTGTTTTTT. This sequence encodes CASSPGQGRNTGELFF.

The gene calls are TRBV20-1 and TRBJ2-3; TRBD1 aligns across 8 bases. The CDR3 sequence is 13 residues long. The germline V gene encodes CDR1 DFQATT and CDR2 SNEGSKA (reference sequence). V trimming: 8 bases; J trimming: 11 bases; junction bases outside the gene matches: 15. The CDR3 protein is CSSRTGSDHEQYF. In DNA, the CDR3 is TGCAGTTCAAGGACAGGGTCGGACCATGAGCAGTATTTT.

Ten or more counts support this clonotype. The chain recombines TRBV7-9 with TRBJ1-2; D is perhaps TRBD1 (5 bases). The V end lost 2 bases, the J end lost 2 bases, and 18 bases lay between the germline ends. CDR3 length: 17 amino acids. The germline gives CDR1 SEHNR, CDR2 FQNEAQ (reference sequence). DNA for the CDR3: TGTGCCAGCAGCTTACCGGGGGACCACCTTATCAACTATGGCTACACCTTC. Encoded protein: CASSLPGDHLINYGYTF.

This clonotype is deemed medium-sized. This chain joins TRBV4-1 and TRBJ2-1; D unclear. This CDR3 has 13 residues. From germline, CDR1 is MGHRA and CDR2 YSYEKL. V lost 0 bases, J lost 6 bases, and 6 bases lay in between. CDR3 nucleotides: TGCGCCAGCAGCCAAGATGAGTTCAATGAGCAGTTCTTC. As protein: CASSQDEFNEQFF.

This rearrangement joins TRBV11-3 to TRBJ1-6, with TRBD1 as a possible D gene (6 bases). This CDR3 contains 15 residues. The ends were cut back, 1 base at V and 10 bases at J, with 14 bases in the middle. Germline values: CDR1 SGHNT, CDR2 YENEEA. The CDR3 here is CASSLGPGAGSPLHF. CDR3 bases: TGTGCCAGCAGCTTAGGCCCAGGGGCAGGCTCACCCCTCCACTTT.

In the case of this clonotype: A much larger clone is a single base away; this may be a read error. This chain joins TRBV11-2 and TRBJ2-7, with a tentative D call TRBD2 (5 bases). The germline CDR1 and CDR2 sequences are SGHAT and FQNNGV. This CDR3 region has 13 residues. The CDR3 bases are TGTGTCAGCAGCTTAACGGACTCCTCCGAGCAGTACTTC. Protein sequence: CVSSLTDSSEQYF.

The V call is TRBV13, the J call TRBJ2-7; unclear D gene. This CDR3 spans 14 amino acids. V lost 2 bases and J lost 2, with 10 bases in between. Germline values: CDR1 PRHDT, CDR2 FYEKMQ (reference sequence). CDR3 in amino acids: CASSLPWTAYEQYF. CDR3 DNA sequence: TGTGCCAGCAGCTTACCTTGGACGGCCTACGAGCAGTACTTC.

In this sample, this clonotype turned up many times. The chain employs TRBV12-3 or TRBV12-4 and TRBJ1-5; a weak D match, TRBD1 (6 bases). Between the trimmed V and J ends, which lost 7 bases and 0 bases, there was a span of 13 bases. The CDR3 is 15 residues long. Written as DNA, the CDR3 is TGTGCCAGCAAGGGGGGGCTTTATAGCAATCAGCCCCAGCATTTT. As protein: CASKGGLYSNQPQHF.

Regarding this clonotype: This CDR3 is missing its conserved last phenylalanine or tryptophan, likely due to a read error. Because the CDR3's place on the DNA is in doubt, the DNA is left out and the CDR3 is given as listed by TCRdb. This chain joins TRBV5-4 and TRBJ1-4. The CDR3 has 9 residues if both end residues are counted. CDR1 and CDR2 from the germline V gene are SGHNT and YYREEE (reference sequence). This chain's CDR3 is CASSVGLLG.

In DNA, the CDR3 is TGCAGCGTTGGGGGACTAGCGGGCTACACAGATACGCAGTATTTT. Amino acid sequence: CSVGGLAGYTDTQYF. The chain joins TRBV29-1 to TRBJ2-3; 12 bases are shared with TRBD2. The CDR3 has 15 amino acids. V shed 4 bases, J shed 2 bases, and the junction held 4 bases outside the gene matches. In germline, CDR1 is SQVTM, CDR2 ANQGSEA.

As concerns this clonotype: The junction departs from the called germline gene at one end, perhaps through a read error. The V and J genes are TRBV12-3 or TRBV12-4 and TRBJ1-5; a possible D gene is TRBD1 (6 bases). This CDR3 contains 12 residues. CDR3 amino acids: CACSLAEGAQHF. The CDR3 nucleotides read TGTGCCTGCAGTTTAGCGGAGGGGGCCCAGCATTTT.

This clonotype was found many times. A much larger clone is a single base away; this may be a read error. This chain connects TRBV20-1 to TRBJ2-1; perhaps TRBD2 as D (6 bases). This CDR3 region has 14 residues. CDR1 and CDR2 (germline): DFQATT, SNEGSKA (reference sequence). The CDR3 loop is CSAGRGRVYTEQFF. For the CDR3, the DNA is TGCAGTGCTGGGCGGGGCAGGGTGTACACTGAGCAGTTCTTC.

As for this clonotype: The CDR3 carries no conserved terminal phenylalanine or tryptophan, so it likely arises from a read error. The chain is built from TRBV29-1 and TRBJ2-1; 10 positions match TRBD2. V dropped 4 bases and J dropped 4; count of bases not matched to a gene: 13. In germline, CDR1 is SQVTM, CDR2 ANQGSEA. The CDR3 extends over 17 amino acids. Here the CDR3 reads CSVGQGAGGPSYNEQFI. Here the CDR3 DNA reads TGCAGCGTTGGACAGGGAGCGGGGGGGCCCTCGTACAATGAGCAGTTCATC.

This clonotype was recorded many times. The rearrangement uses TRBV10-3 and TRBJ1-1, with D uncertain. The CDR3 has 13 residues. V lost 11 bases and J 1 base, leaving 14 bases between the germline ends. Looked up from germline, CDR1 is ENHRY and CDR2 is SYGVKD. Here the CDR3 DNA reads TGTGCCGTGAAAGGAGACCCGAACACTGAAGCTTTCTTT. Translated: CAVKGDPNTEAFF.

In its sample, this clonotype is large. This sequence joins TRBV25-1 and TRBJ1-6, with unresolved D. V dropped 5 bases and J dropped 0 bases, with 11 bases sitting between them. The CDR3 length is 16 residues. CDR1 MGHDK and CDR2 SYGVNS come from the germline V gene. The CDR3 DNA reads as TGTGCCAGCAGTCCACGGGCGAGCTCCTATAATTCACCCCTCCACTTT. Amino acid sequence: CASSPRASSYNSPLHF.